This T cell receptor beta chain was documented in a study of T cell responses to AZD1222 COVID-19 vaccine. General observations from the study: The study reported that nearly half of spike-specific TCRs target unmutated variant regions.

As to this clone: Its antigen is still unknown.

Produced via immunoSEQ multiplex PCR; TCRdb's table is partial and in-frame only. The top ten hold under 2% of the sample, which has approximately 150,000 clones, roughly 90% seen once. Germline V gene sequence: CDR1 SGHNT, CDR2 YENEEA. Unmatched junction bases numbered 12, after V lost 6 bases and J lost 4 bases. The CDR3 extends over 16 amino acids. V usage is TRBV11-3 and J usage is TRBJ1-2, with 9 bases fitting TRBD1. This specimen consisted of peripheral blood, obtained 28 days after the second AZD1222 dose. This clonotype was sampled from an adult who received the AZD1222 COVID-19 vaccine. The CDR3 sequence: CASSYTGGQGGYGYTF. For the CDR3, the DNA is TGTGCCAGCAGTTACACCGGGGGACAGGGAGGCTATGGCTACACCTTC.